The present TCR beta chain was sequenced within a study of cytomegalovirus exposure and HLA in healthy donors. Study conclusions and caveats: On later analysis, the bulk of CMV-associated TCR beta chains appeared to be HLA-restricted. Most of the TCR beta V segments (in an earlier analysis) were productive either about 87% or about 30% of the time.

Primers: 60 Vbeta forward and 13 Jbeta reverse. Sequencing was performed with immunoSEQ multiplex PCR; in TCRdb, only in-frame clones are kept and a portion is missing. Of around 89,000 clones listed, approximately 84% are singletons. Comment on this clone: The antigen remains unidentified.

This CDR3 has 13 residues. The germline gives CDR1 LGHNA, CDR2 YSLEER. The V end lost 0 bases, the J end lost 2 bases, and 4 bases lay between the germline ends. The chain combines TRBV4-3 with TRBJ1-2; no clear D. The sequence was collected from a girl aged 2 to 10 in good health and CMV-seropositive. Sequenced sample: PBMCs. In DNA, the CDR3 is TGCGCCAGCAGCCAAGAACGGAACTATGGCTACACCTTC. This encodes CASSQERNYGYTF.